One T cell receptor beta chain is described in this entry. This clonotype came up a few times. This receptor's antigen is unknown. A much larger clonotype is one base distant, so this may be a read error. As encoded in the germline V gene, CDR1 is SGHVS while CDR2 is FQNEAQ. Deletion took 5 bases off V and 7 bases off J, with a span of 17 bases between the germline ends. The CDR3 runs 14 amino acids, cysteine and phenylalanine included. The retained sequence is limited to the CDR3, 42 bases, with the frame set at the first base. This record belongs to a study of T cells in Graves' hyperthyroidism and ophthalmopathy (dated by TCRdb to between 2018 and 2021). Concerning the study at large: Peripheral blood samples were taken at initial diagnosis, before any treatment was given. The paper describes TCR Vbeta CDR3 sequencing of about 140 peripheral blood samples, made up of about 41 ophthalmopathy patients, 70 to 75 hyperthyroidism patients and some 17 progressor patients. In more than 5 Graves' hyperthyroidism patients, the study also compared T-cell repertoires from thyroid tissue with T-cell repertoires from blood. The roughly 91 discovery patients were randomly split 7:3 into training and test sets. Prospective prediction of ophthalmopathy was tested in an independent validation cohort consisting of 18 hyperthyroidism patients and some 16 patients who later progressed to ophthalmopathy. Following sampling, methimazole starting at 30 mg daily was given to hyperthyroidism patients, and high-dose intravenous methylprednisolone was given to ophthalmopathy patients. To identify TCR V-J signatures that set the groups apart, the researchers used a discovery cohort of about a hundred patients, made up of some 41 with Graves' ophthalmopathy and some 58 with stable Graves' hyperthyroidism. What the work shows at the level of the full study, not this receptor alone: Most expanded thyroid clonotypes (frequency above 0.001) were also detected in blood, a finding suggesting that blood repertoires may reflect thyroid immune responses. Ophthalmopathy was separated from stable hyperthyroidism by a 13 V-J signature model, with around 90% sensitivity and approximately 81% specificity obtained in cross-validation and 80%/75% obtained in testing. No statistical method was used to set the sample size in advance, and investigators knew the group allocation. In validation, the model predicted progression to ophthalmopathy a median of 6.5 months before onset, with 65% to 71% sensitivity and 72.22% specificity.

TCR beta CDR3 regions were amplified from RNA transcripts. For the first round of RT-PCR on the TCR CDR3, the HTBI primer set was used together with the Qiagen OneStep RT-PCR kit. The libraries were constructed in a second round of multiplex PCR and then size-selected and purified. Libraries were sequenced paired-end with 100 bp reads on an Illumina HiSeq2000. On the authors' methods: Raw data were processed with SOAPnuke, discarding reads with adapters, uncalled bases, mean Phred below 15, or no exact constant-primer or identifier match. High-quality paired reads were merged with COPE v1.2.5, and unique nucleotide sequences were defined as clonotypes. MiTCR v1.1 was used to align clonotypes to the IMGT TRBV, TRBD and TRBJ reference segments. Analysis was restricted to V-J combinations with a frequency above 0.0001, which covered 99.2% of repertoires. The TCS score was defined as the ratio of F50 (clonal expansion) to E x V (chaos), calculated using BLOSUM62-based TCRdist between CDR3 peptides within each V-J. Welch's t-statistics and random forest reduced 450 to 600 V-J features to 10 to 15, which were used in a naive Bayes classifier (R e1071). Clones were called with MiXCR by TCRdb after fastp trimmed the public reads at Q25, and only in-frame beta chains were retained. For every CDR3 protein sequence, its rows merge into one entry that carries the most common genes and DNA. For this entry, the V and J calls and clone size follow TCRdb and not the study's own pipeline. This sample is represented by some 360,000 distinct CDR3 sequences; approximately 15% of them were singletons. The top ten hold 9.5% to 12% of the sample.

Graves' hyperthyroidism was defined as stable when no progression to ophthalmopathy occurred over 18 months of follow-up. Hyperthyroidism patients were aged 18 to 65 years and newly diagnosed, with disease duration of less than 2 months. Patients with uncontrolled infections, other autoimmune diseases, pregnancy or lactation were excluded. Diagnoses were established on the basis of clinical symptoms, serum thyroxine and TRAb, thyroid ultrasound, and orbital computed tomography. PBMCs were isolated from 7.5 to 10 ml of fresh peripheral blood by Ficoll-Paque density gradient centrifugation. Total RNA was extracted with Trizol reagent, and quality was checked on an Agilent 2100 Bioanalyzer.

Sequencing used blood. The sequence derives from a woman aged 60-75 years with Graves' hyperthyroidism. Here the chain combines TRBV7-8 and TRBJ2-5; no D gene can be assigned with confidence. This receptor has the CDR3 CASSPGSTKGTQYF. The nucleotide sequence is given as TGTGCCAGCAGCCCTGGGTCCACGAAAGGGACCCAGTACTTC. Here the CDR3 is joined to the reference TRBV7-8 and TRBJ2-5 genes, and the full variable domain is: GAGVSQSPRYKVAKRGQDVALRCDPISGHVSLFWYQQALGQGPEFLTYFQNEAQLDKSGLPSDRFFAERPEGSVSTLKIQRTQQEDSAVYLCASSPGSTKGTQYFGPGTRLLVL.